The next 8 T cell receptor beta chains were all read from a single sample in a study of response to subunit inactivated influenza vaccine. Each CDR3 protein gets one entry after TCRdb re-called the RT-PCR reads with MiXCR. The sample has roughly 780,000 distinct CDR3 sequences; around 18% are singletons. The sequences come from PBMCs from blood, collected more than 4 days after vaccination. The receptor source for this set is a man aged 50-60 years who received an inactivated influenza vaccine.

This clonotype was detected only a few times. The genes are TRBV7-9 and TRBJ2-2; no definite D call. CDR3 length: 15 residues. CDR1 is SEHNR, CDR2 FQNEAQ, per germline (reference sequence). V was shortened by 1 base and J by 5 bases, with 11 bases between the two germline ends. The CDR3 bases are TGTGCCAGCAGCTTAGGGGTCAGGACGACCGGGGAGCTGTTTTTT. As protein: CASSLGVRTTGELFF.

The chain couples TRBV7-2 to TRBJ2-5; D gene ambiguous. The V end was cut by 2 bases, the J end by 5 bases, with 18 bases between. The CDR3 runs 16 residues. Germline lookup yields CDR1 SGHTA and CDR2 FQGNSA. CDR3: CASSLFGHGVGETQYF. DNA for the CDR3: TGTGCCAGCAGCTTATTTGGGCACGGCGTTGGGGAGACCCAGTACTTC.

V and J are TRBV28 and TRBJ1-2; 8 bases are a match to TRBD1. Germline CDR1 is MDHEN and CDR2 is SYDVKM. CDR3 length: 15 residues. Trimming at V came to 2 bases and at J to 4 bases, leaving 6 bases not matched to a gene. In DNA form, the CDR3 reads TGTGCCAGCAGTTTAGGACAGGGAGTAATCTATGGCTACACCTTC. As protein: CASSLGQGVIYGYTF.

Here the CDR3 DNA reads TGTGCCAGCAGTCCCCGACAGGTGGAAAAACTGTTTTTT. It is translated as CASSPRQVEKLFF. This chain connects TRBV6-1 to TRBJ1-4, with D perhaps matching TRBD1 (6 bases). V was trimmed by 5 bases and J by 8 bases, leaving 12 bases between them. The CDR3 sequence is 13 residues long. Germline V gene sequence: CDR1 MNHNS, CDR2 SASEGT.

V gene TRBV11-2 combines with J gene TRBJ2-2, with TRBD1 matching 7 bases. The CDR3 totals 20 residues. Germline V gene sequence: CDR1 SGHAT, CDR2 FQNNGV. The trim removed 0 bases at V and 3 bases at J, leaving 16 bases unmatched. The CDR3 reads CASSLDWATTGFGDTGELFF. DNA of the CDR3: TGTGCCAGCAGCTTAGATTGGGCTACGACAGGGTTCGGGGACACCGGGGAGCTGTTTTTT.

The rearrangement uses TRBV24-1 and TRBJ1-2; D remains unclear. Deletions cut 4 bases from V and 2 bases from J, with 4 bases between. CDR1 is KGHDR and CDR2 is SFDVKD in the germline V gene. This CDR3 has 12 amino acids. The CDR3 sequence is CATSDSNYGYTF. In DNA form, the CDR3 reads TGTGCCACCAGTGACAGCAACTATGGCTACACCTTC.

This clonotype came up a few times. The gene calls are TRBV4-2 and TRBJ1-2, with TRBD1 as a possible D gene (6 bases). CDR1 and CDR2 from the germline V gene are LGHNA and YNFKEQ. This CDR3 has 14 amino acids. The V end lost 2 bases, the J end lost 6 bases, and 13 bases lay between the germline ends. For the CDR3, the DNA is TGTGCCAGCAGCCAACCTCAGGGGAGGAATGGCTACACCTTC. Translation gives CASSQPQGRNGYTF.

The chain uses TRBV20-1 and TRBJ1-1; 7 bases are a match to TRBD1. Looked up from germline, CDR1 is DFQATT and CDR2 is SNEGSKA (reference sequence). This CDR3 has 13 residues. DNA for the CDR3: TGCAGGCCCTCGACAGGGATGAACACTGAAGCTTTCTTT. The encoded protein is CRPSTGMNTEAFF.